This T cell receptor (beta chain) appears in the sequencing data of a study of T cell repertoires in cytomegalovirus infection. Across the whole study: Public TCR beta signature analysis indicated the presence of both CMV infection and matching HLA type. Overall study findings and caveats: HLA-C-restricted TCR beta clonotypes specific for CMV led the ex vivo response.

Note on this clonotype: Its antigen is as yet unknown.

MiXCR, run by TCRdb on the reads, gives a single entry per CDR3 protein. Of 100,000 to 120,000 distinct CDR3 sequences in the sample, about 30% are singletons; the top ten hold around two fifths. Germline loops: CDR1 MDHEN, CDR2 SYDVKM. With 6 bases removed from V and 4 bases from J, the gap between germline ends came to 18 bases. The CDR3 runs 15 residues. The source was CD8+ T cells from cultured PBMCs, collected from culture after CMV antigen stimulation. The rearrangement links TRBV28 to TRBJ2-5; D possibly corresponds to TRBD2 (6 bases). The TCR sequence derives from a human donor in good health (CMV status not recorded). Some clones in this sample may be carry-over from other donors' samples. This CDR3 is CASSDNRGFGETQYF. The CDR3 nucleotides are TGTGCCAGCAGCGATAACCGGGGGTTCGGAGAGACCCAGTACTTC.